This T cell receptor beta chain stems from a study of long-term antiretroviral therapy in people with HIV. Only one count was recorded for this clone. Survey-level resolution applied to immunoSEQ assay v3.0. Assay: immunoSEQ multiplex PCR; the TCRdb copy retains only in-frame clones and omits some. Here the sample spans about 12,000 clones, about 88% being singletons. The CDR3 extends over 13 amino acids. The germline V and J ends were trimmed by 10 bases and 2 bases, with 11 bases remaining between them. CDR1 and CDR2 (germline): SNHLY, FYNNEI. The sequencing used unsorted PBMCs, collected 2.1 years after starting antiretroviral therapy. The TCR sequence derives from a woman between 40 and 55 years old with HIV. The chain uses TRBV2 and TRBJ2-2; D gene unclear. CDR3 residues: CANLLDNTGELFF. The CDR3 DNA follows: TGTGCCAACCTCCTGGATAACACCGGGGAGCTGTTTTTT. Together with reference TRBV2 and TRBJ2-2, the CDR3 gives the full variable domain: EPEVTQTPSHQVTQMGQEVILRCVPISNHLYFYWYRQILGQKVEFLVSFYNNEISEKSEIFDDQFSVERPDGSNFTLKIRSTKLEDSAMYFCANLLDNTGELFFGEGSRLTVL.